Below, one T cell receptor (beta chain) is given with its context. The sample is drawn from a study of PD-L1 blockade in urothelial cancer. Study details: Once treatment had started, blood was analyzed at 3 weeks (second dose) and again at 6 weeks.

Sample time point: pretreatment peripheral blood. Method: immunoSEQ multiplex PCR; TCRdb's copy keeps in-frame clones and lacks some. The sample has 95,000 or so clones; roughly 84% are singletons. CDR1 SGHRS and CDR2 YFSETQ come from the germline V gene. V lost 5 bases and J lost 5; bases outside the gene matches: 9. The CDR3 sequence is 14 residues long. The starting material was PBMCs, obtained around atezolizumab (anti-PD-L1) treatment. The chain recombines TRBV5-1 with TRBJ1-1; 7 positions match TRBD1. The clonotype was recovered from a man in his 60s with urothelial cancer. CDR3 nucleotide sequence: TGCGCCAGCAGTCTAACAGGGGTGGGGACTGAAGCTTTCTTT. Protein sequence: CASSLTGVGTEAFF.